This is a list of T cell receptor beta chains from one sample in a study of cytomegalovirus exposure and HLA in healthy donors. Sequenced by immunoSEQ multiplex PCR; TCRdb stores in-frame clones only, minus some. The sample yields 90,000 to 120,000 clones, 65% to 80% seen once. Sample: PBMCs. Receptors were obtained from a middle-aged woman in good health and CMV-seronegative. Both conserved end residues are part of each CDR3. A D gene is named only where the DNA matches it firmly. Clone sizes are given selectively: once, few, many, or a class where the clone is expanded.

J gene	V gene	clone size	D gene	CDR3 DNA	CDR3 protein
TRBJ1-1	TRBV4-3	-	TRBD1	TGCGCCAGCAGCCAAGAAACAGGGGACACTGAAGCTTTCTTT	CASSQETGDTEAFF
TRBJ1-5	TRBV9	-	-	TGTGCCAGCAGCGTAGACGGTAGAGGCAATCAGCCCCAGCATTTT	CASSVDGRGNQPQHF
TRBJ2-1	TRBV25-1	-	TRBD1	TGTGCCAGCAGTCAATTTGACAGGGGTGAGCAGTTCTTC	CASSQFDRGEQFF
TRBJ1-5	TRBV5-6	-	-	TGTGCCAGCAGCTTTGGGGGGTCGGGCAATCAGCCCCAGCATTTT	CASSFGGSGNQPQHF
TRBJ2-1	TRBV15	few	-	TGTGCCACCAGCAGAGATTTAGGCGGTAATGAGCAGTTCTTC	CATSRDLGGNEQFF
TRBJ2-6	TRBV10-3	-	-	TGTGCCACCCGGTCCCTAGGGGCGGACTCTGGGGCCAACGTCCTGACTTTC	CATRSLGADSGANVLTF
TRBJ1-6	TRBV4-2	-	TRBD1	TGTGCCAGCAGCGAAAACACAGGGGGTATTACTTCACCCCTCCACTTT	CASSENTGGITSPLHF
TRBJ1-1	TRBV4-2	-	-	TGTGCCAGCAGCCACGTCACGGGGTTCACTGAAGCTTTCTTT	CASSHVTGFTEAFF
TRBJ1-2	TRBV4-2	-	TRBD1	TGTGCCAGCAGCCATACCGGGACAGGGCTCCGGGGCTACTATGGCTACACCTTC	CASSHTGTGLRGYYGYTF
TRBJ1-2	TRBV9	-	-	TGTGCCGGCAGCGTAGAGGGGGACGGGGGGAATGGCTACACCTTC	CAGSVEGDGGNGYTF
TRBJ1-1	TRBV7-2	-	TRBD1	TGTGCCAGCAGCCCCCGAACAGGGGGCGTCGGGAACACTGAAGCTTTCTTT	CASSPRTGGVGNTEAFF
TRBJ2-1	TRBV18	-	TRBD2	TGTGCCAGCTTAAGGGCCGGGACTAGGTCCTACAATGAGCAGTTCTTC	CASLRAGTRSYNEQFF
TRBJ1-2	TRBV27	-	-	TGTGCCAGCAGTTCACCCCGGGGGGGCGCCTATGGCTACACCTTC	CASSSPRGGAYGYTF
TRBJ2-1	TRBV7-9	-	TRBD2	TGTGCCAGCAGCTTAGGGGGGACTAGCAACTACAATGAGCAGTTCTTC	CASSLGGTSNYNEQFF
TRBJ2-5	TRBV7-9	-	TRBD1	TGTGCCAGCAGCCCCACCCCCGGACAGGGTGAGGACAAAGAGACCCAGTACTTC	CASSPTPGQGEDKETQYF
TRBJ2-7	TRBV7-9	-	TRBD2	TGTGCCAGCAGCAACCCGGGACTAGCGGGAGATGCGGGCGAGCAGTACTTC	CASSNPGLAGDAGEQYF
TRBJ1-4	TRBV30	-	-	TGTGCCTGGAGTGTAGGAAACAGTGGGGAAAAACTGTTTTTT	CAWSVGNSGEKLFF
TRBJ2-1	TRBV7-9	-	TRBD2	TGTGCCAGCAGCCAACTAGCGGGAGGGGTCCTAAATGAGCAGTTCTTC	CASSQLAGGVLNEQFF
TRBJ1-2	TRBV19	-	TRBD1	TGTGCCAGTATCCGGACAGGGGGCGCGACTGGCTACACCTTC	CASIRTGGATGYTF
TRBJ1-3	TRBV5-1	few	-	TGCGCCAGCAGAGGAACAGGCTCTGGAAACACCATATATTTT	CASRGTGSGNTIYF
TRBJ1-4	TRBV4-2	-	TRBD1	TGTGCCAGCAGCCAAGATTTCCGGACAGGGGCATCCGAAAAACTGTTTTTT	CASSQDFRTGASEKLFF
TRBJ2-5	TRBV7-7	-	-	TGTGCCAGCAGCTCCTCGGGTGTAATCGGGACCCAGTACTTC	CASSSSGVIGTQYF
TRBJ2-7	TRBV6-6	once	TRBD1	TGTGCCAGCAGTTACTCGGGACAGGGGGCTTACGAGCAGTACTTC	CASSYSGQGAYEQYF
TRBJ2-2	TRBV10-1	-	TRBD2	TGCGCCAGCAGTTCCGCGGGGGGAGACGGGGAGCTGTTTTTT	CASSSAGGDGELFF
TRBJ2-7	TRBV5-8	-	TRBD2	TGTGCCAGCAGCTTGGGACTAGCGCCTACCTACGAGCAGTACTTC	CASSLGLAPTYEQYF
TRBJ1-1	TRBV11-2	-	-	TGTGCCAGCAGCTCCATGGGCGGGCGGCTGAACACTGAAGCTTTCTTT	CASSSMGGRLNTEAFF
TRBJ2-3	TRBV30	-	TRBD2	TGTGCCTGGAGTGTAAACCTAGCGGGAGGGCCTCTACCCACAGATACGCAGTATTTT	CAWSVNLAGGPLPTDTQYF
TRBJ1-1	TRBV28	-	-	TGTGCCAGCAACTACTTGGCAGCGAACACTGAAGCTTTCTTT	CASNYLAANTEAFF
TRBJ2-7	TRBV27	few	-	TGTGCCAGCAGTTTAAGTGGGGGGACCTACGAGCAGTACTTC	CASSLSGGTYEQYF
TRBJ2-2	TRBV18	-	-	TGTGCCAGCTCACCTCGCGGGAAGGACACCGGGGAGCTGTTTTTT	CASSPRGKDTGELFF
TRBJ1-2	TRBV19	-	-	TGTGCCAGTAACCCCCTCCACAGGGAGTCCTATGGCTACACCTTC	CASNPLHRESYGYTF
TRBJ2-3	TRBV7-2	-	-	TGTGCCAGCAGCACCCGCGTCACAGATACGCAGTATTTT	CASSTRVTDTQYF
TRBJ1-3	TRBV4-1	few	-	TGCGCCAGCAGCCAACCCGGGTTCTCTGGAAACACCATATATTTT	CASSQPGFSGNTIYF
TRBJ2-1	TRBV2	few	TRBD2	TGTGCCAGCAGTTACGCGGGGGGGGCAAATGAGCAGTTCTTC	CASSYAGGANEQFF
TRBJ2-2	TRBV28	-	-	TGTGCCAGCAGCGAGCAAGGGGGTAACACCGGGGAGCTGTTTTTT	CASSEQGGNTGELFF
TRBJ2-5	TRBV4-3	-	-	TGCGCCAGCAGCCAGGGTGGGCGGGGCCAAGAGACCCAGTACTTC	CASSQGGRGQETQYF
TRBJ2-2	TRBV19	-	TRBD1	TGTGCCAGTAGTCCGGGGACAGGGGTAGGGGAGCTGTTTTTT	CASSPGTGVGELFF
TRBJ2-3	TRBV4-1	few	TRBD2	TGCGCCAGCAGCCACGGAGCGGGGGGAACAGATACGCAGTATTTT	CASSHGAGGTDTQYF
TRBJ1-4	TRBV15	-	TRBD1	TGTGCCACCGCGGACAGGGTTGGAGAAAAACTGTTTTTT	CATADRVGEKLFF
TRBJ1-1	TRBV5-4	-	-	TGTGCCAGCAGTTCCTTCCGGAACACTGAAGCTTTCTTT	CASSSFRNTEAFF
TRBJ1-2	TRBV5-6	-	-	TGTGCCAGCAGCCATGACAACGCTCTTAACTATGGCTACACCTTC	CASSHDNALNYGYTF
TRBJ1-5	TRBV9	-	-	TGTGCCAGCAGCACTACAGACAGGAGCAATCAGCCCCAGCATTTT	CASSTTDRSNQPQHF
TRBJ1-2	TRBV30	-	-	TGTGCCTGGACAGGGGATAACTATGGCTACACCTTC	CAWTGDNYGYTF
TRBJ1-1	TRBV25-1	few	-	TGTGCCAGCCTCGCATGGCAGGGTGAAGCTTTCTTT	CASLAWQGEAFF
TRBJ2-3	TRBV7-2	once	TRBD2	TGTGCCAGCAGCTCCTTAGCGGGAGGGGCAAGGGATACGCAGTATTTT	CASSSLAGGARDTQYF
TRBJ1-4	TRBV6-1	once	-	TGTGCCAGCAGTGAAGTGAGGGCCGAAAAACTGTTTTTT	CASSEVRAEKLFF
TRBJ2-1	TRBV5-5	-	TRBD2	TGTGCCAGCAGCTTGGCCCCGGGGGGGCAGGATCAGTTCTTC	CASSLAPGGQDQFF
TRBJ2-7	TRBV19	few	TRBD2	TGTGCCAGTAGTATAGTCCCGGGAGGGGGGGAGCAGTACTTC	CASSIVPGGGEQYF
TRBJ2-7	TRBV18	-	-	TGTGCCAGCTCACCACCGTCCGACAGCTCCGAGCAGTACTTC	CASSPPSDSSEQYF
TRBJ2-1	TRBV9	once	-	TGTGCCAGCAGCCTGAGCTCCTACAATGAGCAGTTCTTC	CASSLSSYNEQFF
TRBJ2-2	TRBV18	-	TRBD1	TGTGCCAGCTCACCATCCCGACAGGGGAATACCGGGGAGCTGTTTTTT	CASSPSRQGNTGELFF
TRBJ2-7	TRBV7-8	few	-	TGTGCCAGCAGCTTAAATGTACCTCAGGGCAGCTCCTACGAGCAGTACTTC	CASSLNVPQGSSYEQYF
TRBJ1-1	TRBV7-2	-	-	TGTGCCAGCAGCTTTACGGGGGTCGCCACTGAAGCTTTCTTT	CASSFTGVATEAFF
TRBJ2-7	TRBV7-9	-	-	TGTGCCAGCAGCCCCCTAGGCCGCGGTCCCTCCTACGAGCAGTACTTC	CASSPLGRGPSYEQYF
TRBJ2-1	TRBV9	-	TRBD2	TGTGCCAGCAGCGGGCTAGCGGGGATTGGTGAGCAGTTCTTC	CASSGLAGIGEQFF